The 15 T cell receptor beta chains given below trace back to one sample, sequenced in a study of blood T cell repertoires in COVID-19. Assay used: immunoSEQ multiplex PCR; TCRdb lists only in-frame clones, some missing. In the table there are 300,000 to 450,000 clones, approximately 91% of which are singletons. The material sequenced was PBMCs or T cells enriched from blood (not recorded which). The receptors were sampled from a woman aged 25-40 years who had been exposed to COVID-19.

This clone was seen a handful of times. Here the CDR3 DNA reads TGTGCCAGCAGTCCAAGGACTAGCGGGAGTCTCGATGAGCAGTTCTTC. Its protein product is CASSPRTSGSLDEQFF. The genes are TRBV27 and TRBJ2-1; 13 nucleotides line up with TRBD2. J lost 8 bases, V lost 5 bases, and 9 bases had no gene match. Germline values: CDR1 MNHEY, CDR2 SMNVEV (reference sequence). The CDR3 is 16 residues long.

This clone has more than one count but fewer than ten. The CDR3 bases are TGTGCCAGCAGCTCGACTATTTTGGCCATATATGGCTACACCTTC. Translated: CASSSTILAIYGYTF. The rearrangement uses TRBV5-8 and TRBJ1-2; D gene unclear. Germline CDR1 SGHTS, CDR2 YDEGEE. V was shortened by 3 bases and J by 5 bases, with 17 bases between the two germline ends. The CDR3 loop spans 15 amino acids. The whole variable domain, remainder taken from reference TRBV5-8 and TRBJ1-2, is EAGVTQSPTHLIKTRGQQATLRCSPISGHTSVYWYQQALGLGLQFLLWYDEGEERNRGNFPPRFSGRQFPNYSSELNVNALELEDSALYLCASSSTILAIYGYTFGSGTRLTVV.

The V and J genes are TRBV27 and TRBJ1-3; D remains unclear. V was cut by 6 bases and J by 2 bases, with 14 bases left in between. Germline V CDR1 and CDR2: MNHEY, SMNVEV (reference sequence). The CDR3 contains 15 residues. CDR3 amino acids: CASRWTYEAGNTIYF. The CDR3 nucleotides read TGTGCCAGCAGGTGGACTTACGAAGCTGGAAACACCATATATTTT.

The rearrangement uses TRBV7-2 and TRBJ2-7, with 8 bases matching TRBD1. V dropped 10 bases and J dropped 2; count of bases not matched to a gene: 10. From germline, CDR1 is SGHTA and CDR2 FQGNSA. The CDR3 contains 14 residues. CDR3 protein: CATKTRQGTYEQYF. Here the CDR3 DNA reads TGTGCCACCAAGACGCGACAGGGGACCTACGAGCAGTACTTC.

The chain couples TRBV7-9 to TRBJ1-1; TRBD1 might be the D (6 bases). The germline V gene encodes CDR1 SEHNR and CDR2 FQNEAQ (reference sequence). V lost 3 bases, J lost 3 bases, and 14 bases lay in between. The CDR3 is 15 amino acids. CDR3 coding DNA: TGTGCCAGCAGCTTCAAGGGACCAGGGGACACTGAAGCTTTCTTT. It specifies CASSFKGPGDTEAFF.

V is TRBV29-1 and J is TRBJ2-3; maybe TRBD2 (7 bases). The CDR3 length is 15 residues. V lost 4 bases and J 0 bases, leaving 14 bases between the germline ends. Germline-derived CDR1 and CDR2 are SQVTM and ANQGSEA. In DNA, the CDR3 is TGCAGCGTTGCCGGGGGGCGGTTGAGCACAGATACGCAGTATTTT. Its translation is CSVAGGRLSTDTQYF.

CDR3 region: CASGENQPQHF. In DNA form, the CDR3 reads TGTGCCAGCGGGGAGAATCAGCCCCAGCATTTT. The chain has TRBV9 and TRBJ1-5, with D unresolved. The CDR3 runs to 11 residues. Germline CDR1 reads SGDLS; CDR2 reads YYNGEE. V was trimmed by 7 bases and J by 4 bases, leaving 6 bases between them.

The J gene is TRBJ1-6, the V gene TRBV25-1, with D perhaps matching TRBD1 (6 bases). Trimming stripped 9 bases from V and 15 bases from J, with 15 bases between. Germline CDR1 MGHDK, CDR2 SYGVNS. This CDR3 region has 11 residues. CDR3 bases: TGTGCCAGTCGGACAGTTAGTGGCCTCCACTTT. Translating it yields CASRTVSGLHF.

About this clone: Compared with germline, one end of the junction differs, possibly owing to a read error. V is TRBV14 and J is TRBJ2-5, with 12 bases fitting TRBD2. The CDR3 spans 16 residues. The germline gives CDR1 SGHDN, CDR2 FVKESK. CDR3 protein: CASSRLAGGPQGTQYF. The DNA of the CDR3 is TGTGCCAGCAGCCGCCTAGCGGGAGGGCCCCAAGGGACCCAGTACTTC.

The chain is built from TRBV12-3 or TRBV12-4 and TRBJ1-5, with D uncertain. Trimming pared 2 bases from V and 6 bases from J, leaving 8 bases between. The CDR3 covers 13 residues. This CDR3 is CASSLWGAQPQHF. CDR3 in DNA: TGTGCCAGCAGTTTATGGGGAGCTCAGCCCCAGCATTTT.

The rearrangement uses TRBV2 and TRBJ1-4, with D perhaps TRBD1 (5 bases). Trimming took 7 bases from V and 4 from J, leaving 13 bases between them. CDR3 length equals 14 residues. Germline lookup yields CDR1 SNHLY and CDR2 FYNNEI. In DNA form, the CDR3 reads TGTGCCAGCAACTTGGACACCATTAATGAAAAACTGTTTTTT. Amino acids: CASNLDTINEKLFF.

With respect to this clone: This same CDR3 is encoded by further DNA sequences in the sample. V and J are TRBV5-1 and TRBJ2-1; 11 bases line up with TRBD2. The germline CDR1 and CDR2 sequences are SGHRS and YFSETQ. The CDR3 spans 16 residues. Germline trimming cut 0 bases from V and 4 bases from J; bases unmatched to any gene: 3. The CDR3, as DNA: TGCGCCAGCAGCTTGGCCGGGACTAGCGGATACAATGAGCAGTTCTTC. Its protein product is CASSLAGTSGYNEQFF.

This clone showed up just a few times. V is TRBV27 and J is TRBJ1-6, with D uncertain. Germline-derived CDR1 and CDR2 are MNHEY and SMNVEV (reference sequence). The CDR3 runs 16 residues. Trimming stripped 6 bases from V and 11 bases from J, with 23 bases between. CDR3 amino acids: CASRSFGDGSSTPLHF. CDR3 DNA: TGTGCCAGCAGGTCTTTCGGGGATGGATCCTCAACACCCCTCCACTTT.

The gene calls are TRBV7-3 and TRBJ2-3, with TRBD1 matching over 7 bases. In germline, CDR1 is SGHTA, CDR2 FQGTGA. This CDR3 spans 16 amino acids. The ends lost 5 bases at V and 1 base at J; junction bases unmatched: 9. This CDR3 is CASSQGVAPRTDTQYF. CDR3 nucleotides: TGTGCCAGCAGCCAGGGGGTAGCGCCCCGCACAGATACGCAGTATTTT.

This chain joins TRBV28 and TRBJ2-3; 10 bases are shared with TRBD2. After removal of 8 bases from V and 3 bases from J, the junction contained 5 bases not matched to a gene. Germline V gene sequence: CDR1 MDHEN, CDR2 SYDVKM. The CDR3 has 14 residues. CDR3 in DNA: TGTGCCAGCGGAGTACTAGCGGGAACAGATACGCAGTATTTT. Protein: CASGVLAGTDTQYF.